The rows below give T cell receptor beta chains drawn from one sample of a study of blood T cell repertoires in COVID-19. Sequencing was performed with immunoSEQ multiplex PCR; in TCRdb, only in-frame clones are kept and a portion is missing. The table includes about 200,000 clones, approximately 90% detected once. Sequencing was performed on PBMCs or T cells enriched from blood (not recorded which). The receptors come from a man aged 25 to 40 who had recovered from COVID-19. Both conserved end residues are part of each CDR3. The D gene is left open where the match is weak. Size is omitted from some rows. Given values are once, few, many or a class for expanded clones.

clone size	J gene	D gene	V gene	CDR3 DNA	CDR3 protein
few	TRBJ2-7	-	TRBV10-2	TGCGCCAGCAGTGAGTGGGCAGGGGTAGGCTACGAGCAGTACTTC	CASSEWAGVGYEQYF
-	TRBJ2-2	-	TRBV30	TGTGCCTGGGACAGGATTTCCACCGGGGAGCTGTTTTTT	CAWDRISTGELFF
-	TRBJ1-5	-	TRBV5-6	TGTGCCAGCAGCTCGACAGGTCAGCCCCAGCATTTT	CASSSTGQPQHF
-	TRBJ1-1	-	TRBV6-2/TRBV6-3	TGTGCCAGCAGTTATGGACTCACTGAAGCTTTCTTT	CASSYGLTEAFF
-	TRBJ2-1	TRBD2	TRBV3-1/TRBV3-2	TGTGCCAGCAGCGGTAGCGGGGGGGCGTACAATGAGCAGTTCTTC	CASSGSGGAYNEQFF
-	TRBJ2-1	-	TRBV5-1	TGCGCCAGCAGCCCCGGGACATACTACAATGAGCAGTTCTTC	CASSPGTYYNEQFF
-	TRBJ2-3	TRBD2	TRBV7-6	TGTGCCAGCAGCAACTATCTAGCGGGCACAGATACGCAGTATTTT	CASSNYLAGTDTQYF
-	TRBJ2-3	TRBD2	TRBV24-1	TGTGCCACAGGACTAGGAGGGGATACGCAGTATTTT	CATGLGGDTQYF
-	TRBJ1-5	-	TRBV21-1	TGTGCCAGCAGCAAAGGGGGGGGGCCGTATAGCAATCAGCCCCAGCATTTT	CASSKGGGPYSNQPQHF
-	TRBJ1-1	-	TRBV12-3/TRBV12-4	TGTGCCAGCAGTTTAGCATCAGGGACTGAAGCTTTCTTT	CASSLASGTEAFF
-	TRBJ2-5	-	TRBV7-9	TGTGCCAGCAGCTTAGTCGCCGCAGAAGAGACCCAGTACTTC	CASSLVAAEETQYF
-	TRBJ2-7	-	TRBV11-3	TGTGCCAGCAGCCCTTTAGACAGAGCAACTTACGAGCAGTACTTC	CASSPLDRATYEQYF
-	TRBJ1-5	TRBD1	TRBV14	TGTGCCAGCAGTCGGACAGGGGGTGGTCAGCCCCAGCATTTT	CASSRTGGGQPQHF
-	TRBJ2-7	TRBD2	TRBV7-8	TGTGCCAGCAGCTTAGCCCCTAGCGGGGGCTACGAGCAGTACTTC	CASSLAPSGGYEQYF
-	TRBJ1-3	-	TRBV18	TGTGCCAGCTCACCGAAACAGGACAGCTCTGGAAACACCATATATTTT	CASSPKQDSSGNTIYF
-	TRBJ2-7	-	TRBV7-9	TGTGCCAGCACCCCGGGGTCCTACGAGCAGTACTTC	CASTPGSYEQYF
-	TRBJ1-4	-	TRBV4-1	TGCGCCAGCAGCCAAGAAATTGGGCGGGGGAATGAAAAACTGTTTTTT	CASSQEIGRGNEKLFF
once	TRBJ2-7	-	TRBV5-1	TGCGCCAGCAGCCCGACAGGAAACGAGCAGTACTTC	CASSPTGNEQYF
-	TRBJ2-7	-	TRBV11-2	TGTGCCAGCAGCAAAGGGGGATCAGGGAGCCCCTACGAGCAGTACTTC	CASSKGGSGSPYEQYF
-	TRBJ2-7	TRBD2	TRBV6-2/TRBV6-3	TGTGCCAGCAGTTACAGCGGGAGCGGGTACGAGCAGTACTTC	CASSYSGSGYEQYF
few	TRBJ2-3	-	TRBV6-1	TGTGCCAGCAGTGAGTCCCAGGGTGGCACAGATACGCAGTATTTT	CASSESQGGTDTQYF
-	TRBJ2-1	-	TRBV11-2	TGTGCCAGCAGCCTTAGCGGAAACCTGGAGTTCTTC	CASSLSGNLEFF
-	TRBJ2-3	TRBD2	TRBV2	TGTGCCAGCAGTATGTTAGGGACTAGCGAGGATACGCAGTATTTT	CASSMLGTSEDTQYF
-	TRBJ2-2	TRBD1	TRBV6-5	TGTGCCAGCAGGGGACAGGGCCTGAACACCGGGGAGCTGTTTTTT	CASRGQGLNTGELFF
-	TRBJ2-3	-	TRBV4-3	TGCGCCAGCAGGGCGGGGCACACAGATACGCAGTATTTT	CASRAGHTDTQYF
-	TRBJ2-1	TRBD2	TRBV13	TGTGCCAGCAGGGAGCGGGAGGGCCTTTACAATGAGCAGTTCTTC	CASREREGLYNEQFF